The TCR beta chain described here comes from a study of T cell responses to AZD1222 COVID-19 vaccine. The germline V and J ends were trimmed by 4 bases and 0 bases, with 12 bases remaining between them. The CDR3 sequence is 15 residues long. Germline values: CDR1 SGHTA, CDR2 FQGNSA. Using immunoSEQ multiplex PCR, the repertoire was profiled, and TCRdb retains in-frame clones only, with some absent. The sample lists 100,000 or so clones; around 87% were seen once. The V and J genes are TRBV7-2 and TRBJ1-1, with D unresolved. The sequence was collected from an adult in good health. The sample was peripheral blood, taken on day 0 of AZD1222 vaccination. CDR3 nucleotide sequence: TGTGCCAGCAGCTACCACAGAACTATGAACACTGAAGCTTTCTTT. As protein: CASSYHRTMNTEAFF. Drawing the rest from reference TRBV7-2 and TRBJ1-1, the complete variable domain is GAGVSQSPSNKVTEKGKDVELRCDPISGHTALYWYRQSLGQGLEFLIYFQGNSAPDKSGLPSDRFSAERTGGSVSTLTIQRTQQEDSAVYLCASSYHRTMNTEAFFGQGTRLTVV.